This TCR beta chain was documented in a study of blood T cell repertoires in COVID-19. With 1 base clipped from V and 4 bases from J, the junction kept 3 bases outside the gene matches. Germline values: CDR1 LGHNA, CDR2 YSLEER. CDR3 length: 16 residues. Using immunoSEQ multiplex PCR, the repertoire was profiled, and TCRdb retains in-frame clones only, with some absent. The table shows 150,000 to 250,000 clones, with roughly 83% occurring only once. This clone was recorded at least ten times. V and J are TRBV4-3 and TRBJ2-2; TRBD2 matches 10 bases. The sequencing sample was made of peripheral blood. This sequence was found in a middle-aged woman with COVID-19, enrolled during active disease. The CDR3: CASSQASGGATGELFF. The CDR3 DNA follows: TGCGCCAGCAGCCAAGCCAGCGGGGGGGCCACCGGGGAGCTGTTTTTT.